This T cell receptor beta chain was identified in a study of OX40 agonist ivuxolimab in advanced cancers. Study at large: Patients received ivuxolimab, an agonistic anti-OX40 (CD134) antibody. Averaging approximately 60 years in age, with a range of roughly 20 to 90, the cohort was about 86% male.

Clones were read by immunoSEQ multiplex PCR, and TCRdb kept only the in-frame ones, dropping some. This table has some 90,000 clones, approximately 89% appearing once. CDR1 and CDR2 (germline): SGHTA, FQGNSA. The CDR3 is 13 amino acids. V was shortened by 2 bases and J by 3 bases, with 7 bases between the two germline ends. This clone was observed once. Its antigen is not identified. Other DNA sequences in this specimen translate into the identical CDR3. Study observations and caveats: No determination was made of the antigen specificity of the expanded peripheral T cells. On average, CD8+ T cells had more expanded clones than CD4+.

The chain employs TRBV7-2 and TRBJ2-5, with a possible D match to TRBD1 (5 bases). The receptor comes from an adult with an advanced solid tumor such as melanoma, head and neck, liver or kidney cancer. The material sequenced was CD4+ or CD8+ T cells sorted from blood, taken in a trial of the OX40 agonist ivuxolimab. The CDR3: CASSLRGEETQYF. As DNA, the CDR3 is TGTGCCAGCAGCTTAAGGGGTGAAGAGACCCAGTACTTC.